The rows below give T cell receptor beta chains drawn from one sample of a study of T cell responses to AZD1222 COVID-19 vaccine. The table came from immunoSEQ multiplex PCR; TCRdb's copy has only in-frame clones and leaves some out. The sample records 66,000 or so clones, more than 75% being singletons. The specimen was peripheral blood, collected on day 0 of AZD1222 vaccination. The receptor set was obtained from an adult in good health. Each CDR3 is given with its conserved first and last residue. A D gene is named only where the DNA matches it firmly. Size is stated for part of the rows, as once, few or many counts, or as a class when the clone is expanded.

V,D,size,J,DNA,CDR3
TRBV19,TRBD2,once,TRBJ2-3,TGTGCCAGTAGCCCCGGGGTAGCGGGGTTCACAGATACGCAGTATTTT,CASSPGVAGFTDTQYF
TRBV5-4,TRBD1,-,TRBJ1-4,TGTGCCAGCAGCTTACGGACAGGCCAAGCCGAAAAACTGTTTTTT,CASSLRTGQAEKLFF
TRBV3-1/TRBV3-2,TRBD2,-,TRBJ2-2,TGTGCCAGCAGCCCCCCTAGCGGGGGGACCGGGGAGCTGTTTTTT,CASSPPSGGTGELFF
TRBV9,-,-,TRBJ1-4,TGTGCCAGCAGCCCAGGGGCAGCGCAAAGTGAAAAACTGTTTTTT,CASSPGAAQSEKLFF
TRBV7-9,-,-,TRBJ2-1,TGTGCCAGCAGCTTAGGCCCGGGTGAGCAGTTCTTC,CASSLGPGEQFF
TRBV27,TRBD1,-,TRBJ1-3,TGTGCCAGCAGTTTCAGGGGGGTTGGTGGAAACACCATATATTTT,CASSFRGVGGNTIYF
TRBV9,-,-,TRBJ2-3,TGTGCCAGCAAGGCAGGGGGGAGCACAGATACGCAGTATTTT,CASKAGGSTDTQYF
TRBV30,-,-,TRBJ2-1,TGTGCCTGGGCCATTACTGAGCAGTTCTTC,CAWAITEQFF
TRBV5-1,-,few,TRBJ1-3,TGCGCCAGCAGCTTGGGCGGGAATTCTGGAAACACCATATATTTT,CASSLGGNSGNTIYF
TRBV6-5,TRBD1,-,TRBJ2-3,TGTGCCAGCAGTCCCGGGACAGGGGGCTGGGATACGCAGTATTTT,CASSPGTGGWDTQYF
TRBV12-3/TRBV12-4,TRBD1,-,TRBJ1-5,TGTGCCCATGACAGGGTAGGCAATCAGCCCCAGCATTTT,CAHDRVGNQPQHF
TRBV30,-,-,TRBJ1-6,TGTGCCTGGAGTGTTGAACAGTTTAATTCACCCCTCCACTTT,CAWSVEQFNSPLHF
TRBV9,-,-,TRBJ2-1,TGTGCCAGCAGCGATTGGGGGTCCTACAATGAGCAGTTCTTC,CASSDWGSYNEQFF
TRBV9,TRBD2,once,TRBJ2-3,TGTGCCAGCAGCGAGACTAGCGCATTTACAGATACGCAGTATTTT,CASSETSAFTDTQYF
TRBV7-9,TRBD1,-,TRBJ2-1,TGTGCCAGCAGCCCTCCCGTAGACAGGGACAATGAGCAGTTCTTC,CASSPPVDRDNEQFF
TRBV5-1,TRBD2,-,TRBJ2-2,TGCGCCAGCAGGTCGACTAGCGGAGCGAACACCGGGGAGCTGTTTTTT,CASRSTSGANTGELFF
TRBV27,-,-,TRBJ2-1,TGTGCCAGCAGTTCCTCTAGCGCCCAAGGCATCAATGAGCAGTTCTTC,CASSSSSAQGINEQFF
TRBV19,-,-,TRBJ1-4,TGTGCCAGTAGTATATTTGACAGTTCGGAAAAACTGTTTTTT,CASSIFDSSEKLFF
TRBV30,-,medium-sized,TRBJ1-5,TGTGCCTGGAGTGTGGGGGAGAATCAGCCCCAGCATTTT,CAWSVGENQPQHF
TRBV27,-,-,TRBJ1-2,TGTGCCAGCAGTTTATCGAGGACCGCGTTTGGCTACACCTTC,CASSLSRTAFGYTF
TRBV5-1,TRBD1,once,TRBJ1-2,TGCGCCAGCAGGGGACAGGCATCGTATGGCTACACCTTC,CASRGQASYGYTF
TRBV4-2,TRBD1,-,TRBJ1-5,TGTGCCAGCAGCCAAGAGGGACAGGTCAACCAGCCCCAGCATTTT,CASSQEGQVNQPQHF
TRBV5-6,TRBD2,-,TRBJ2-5,TGTGCCAGCAGCACGCCGGGACTAAAACAAGAGACCCAGTACTTC,CASSTPGLKQETQYF
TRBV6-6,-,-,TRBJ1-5,TGTGCCAGTTCCCCCAAGGGGGGAATGTCTAATCAGCCCCAGCATTTT,CASSPKGGMSNQPQHF
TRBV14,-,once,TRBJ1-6,TGTGCCAGCAGCCAAGATCTTACAGCCTATAATTCACCCCTCCACTTT,CASSQDLTAYNSPLHF
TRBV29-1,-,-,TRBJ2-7,TGCAGCGTTGAAGATATAGCAGGGGACGATTCCTACGAGCAGTACTTC,CSVEDIAGDDSYEQYF
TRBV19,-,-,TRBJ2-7,TGTGCCAGTAGTATTCTTGGCGGCAGTTCAGCCTACGAGCAGTACTTC,CASSILGGSSAYEQYF